This TCR beta chain comes out of a study of blood T cell repertoires in COVID-19. Study in general: The samples span acute and convalescent COVID-19 from the United States, Italy and Spain. PBMCs, B-cell-depleted T cells, or T cells provided the cDNA or gDNA that made up the material.

Trimming left V 0 bases short and J 5 bases short, with 11 bases between. The CDR3 totals 14 residues. Looked up from germline, CDR1 is SGHNT and CDR2 is YYREEE (reference sequence). In the authors' workflow: Amplified reference gene primers provided the basis for estimating nucleated cell counts. Sequenced by immunoSEQ multiplex PCR; TCRdb stores in-frame clones only, minus some. Clone size and the V and J calls come from that table; the DNA yielded D and trimming. Of some 160,000 clones listed, around 75% are singletons. The clonotype originates from a woman older than 75 with acute or convalescent COVID-19. Input material: peripheral blood. The chain joins TRBV5-4 to TRBJ1-1, with D possibly being TRBD1 (5 bases). CDR3 nucleotides: TGTGCCAGCAGCTTGGAGGCGCGGGGGACTGAAGCTTTCTTT. Translation: CASSLEARGTEAFF.